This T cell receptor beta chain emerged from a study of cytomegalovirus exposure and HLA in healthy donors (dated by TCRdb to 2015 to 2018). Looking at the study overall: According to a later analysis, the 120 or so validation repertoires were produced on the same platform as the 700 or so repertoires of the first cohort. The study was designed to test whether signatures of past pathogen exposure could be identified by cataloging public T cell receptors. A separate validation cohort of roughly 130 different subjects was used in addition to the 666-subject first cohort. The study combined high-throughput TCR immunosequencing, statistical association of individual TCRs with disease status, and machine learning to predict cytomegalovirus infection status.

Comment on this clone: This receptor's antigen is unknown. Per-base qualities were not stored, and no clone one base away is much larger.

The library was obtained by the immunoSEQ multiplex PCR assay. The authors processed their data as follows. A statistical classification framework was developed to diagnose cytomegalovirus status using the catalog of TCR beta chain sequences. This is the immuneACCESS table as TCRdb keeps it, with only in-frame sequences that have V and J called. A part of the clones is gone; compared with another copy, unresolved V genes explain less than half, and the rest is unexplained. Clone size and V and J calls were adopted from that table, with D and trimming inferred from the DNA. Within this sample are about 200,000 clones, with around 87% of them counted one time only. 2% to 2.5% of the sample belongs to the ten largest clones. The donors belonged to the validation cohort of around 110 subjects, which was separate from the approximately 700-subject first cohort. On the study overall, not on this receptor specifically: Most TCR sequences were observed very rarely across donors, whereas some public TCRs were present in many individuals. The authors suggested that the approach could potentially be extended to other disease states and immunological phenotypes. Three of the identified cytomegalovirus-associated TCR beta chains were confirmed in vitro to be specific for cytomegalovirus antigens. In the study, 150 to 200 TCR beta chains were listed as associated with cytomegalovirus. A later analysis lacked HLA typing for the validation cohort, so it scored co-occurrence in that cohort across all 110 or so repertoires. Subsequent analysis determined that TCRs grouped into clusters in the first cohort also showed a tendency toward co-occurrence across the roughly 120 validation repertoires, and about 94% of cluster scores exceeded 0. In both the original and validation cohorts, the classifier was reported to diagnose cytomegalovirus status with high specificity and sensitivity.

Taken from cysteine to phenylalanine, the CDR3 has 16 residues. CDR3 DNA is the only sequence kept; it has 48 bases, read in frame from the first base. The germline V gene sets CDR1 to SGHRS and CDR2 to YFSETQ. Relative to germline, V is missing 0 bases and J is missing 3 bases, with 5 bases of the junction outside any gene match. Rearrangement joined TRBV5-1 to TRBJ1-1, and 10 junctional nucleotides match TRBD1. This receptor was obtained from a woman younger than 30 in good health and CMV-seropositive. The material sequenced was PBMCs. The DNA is TGCGCCAGCAGCTTGGCAGACAGGGGGCTGTACACTGAAGCTTTCTTT. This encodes CASSLADRGLYTEAFF.